This entry lists 18 T cell receptor beta chains sequenced from one sample in a study of T cell repertoires in cytomegalovirus infection. In TCRdb, the reads were re-called with MiXCR into one record per CDR3 protein. The table includes approximately 400,000 distinct CDR3 sequences, approximately 31% detected once. Specimen: PBMCs. Receptors were obtained from a human donor in good health (CMV status not recorded). Some clones in this sample may be carry-over from other donors' samples.

The chain couples TRBV6-6 to TRBJ1-2, with no clear D. The length of the CDR3 is 14 residues. Trimming removed 0 bases from V and 7 bases from J, with 12 bases in between. The germline gives CDR1 MNHNY, CDR2 SVGAGI (reference sequence). The CDR3 loop is CASSYSNPGVGYTF. Written as DNA, the CDR3 is TGTGCCAGCAGTTACTCGAATCCTGGGGTTGGCTACACCTTC.

The sample holds a few counts of this clonotype. The chain recombines TRBV12-3 or TRBV12-4 with TRBJ1-2; tentatively, D is TRBD1 (5 bases). This CDR3 is built from 13 residues. V gave up 5 bases and J gave up 4 bases, with 11 bases separating them. This CDR3 is CASSEGAGYGYTF. The CDR3 DNA follows: TGTGCCAGCAGTGAAGGGGCTGGCTATGGCTACACCTTC.

This clonotype was seen a handful of times. The V and J genes are TRBV7-8 and TRBJ1-4; D uncertain. This CDR3 region has 17 residues. In germline, CDR1 is SGHVS, CDR2 FQNEAQ. Trimming shortened V by 5 bases and J by 7 bases, and 23 bases separated the two germline ends. DNA of the CDR3: TGTGCCAGCAGCCCCAACCTGGATCGGGAGGGTAGTGAAAAACTGTTTTTT. It translates to CASSPNLDREGSEKLFF.

In the case of this clonotype: One end of the junction varies from germline; a read error may be responsible. The chain has TRBV10-3 and TRBJ2-7; D might be TRBD1 (5 bases). Germline assignment: CDR1 ENHRY and CDR2 SYGVKD. The CDR3 is 12 amino acids. CDR3 DNA: TGTGACATCAGTGACAGCTCCTACGAGCAGTACTTC. It yields the protein CDISDSSYEQYF.

In this sample, this clonotype turned up a few times. This chain links TRBV7-2 with TRBJ2-2; TRBD2 matches at 14 bases. The germline CDR1 and CDR2 sequences are SGHTA and FQGNSA. With V trimmed by 0 bases and J by 4 bases, 4 bases remained unmatched. This CDR3 has 18 amino acids. The CDR3 DNA reads as TGTGCCAGCAGCTTAGCGGGACTAGCGGGGGCCGGCACCGGGGAGCTGTTTTTT. Translating it yields CASSLAGLAGAGTGELFF.

V gene TRBV7-2 combines with J gene TRBJ1-5, with a weak D call TRBD1 (6 bases). Trimming took 4 bases from V and 5 from J, leaving 30 bases between them. Germline V lookup: CDR1 SGHTA, CDR2 FQGNSA. This CDR3 is 20 amino acids long. CDR3 sequence reads: CASSYITGTWVEYGDQPQHF. CDR3 in DNA: TGTGCCAGCAGCTACATCACCGGGACATGGGTTGAATATGGGGATCAGCCCCAGCATTTT.

J is TRBJ1-1 and V is TRBV20-1; no definite D call. The CDR3 extends over 15 amino acids. With 5 bases removed from V and 2 bases from J, the gap between germline ends came to 18 bases. Germline lookup yields CDR1 DFQATT and CDR2 SNEGSKA (reference sequence). CDR3 in amino acids: CSADPDAGRNTEAFF. The CDR3 DNA is TGCAGTGCTGATCCCGACGCGGGCCGTAACACTGAAGCTTTCTTT.

This clonotype occurred a few times. The CDR3 DNA is TGTGCCAGCGGGGCGGGGGACTACGAGCAGTACTTC. It specifies CASGAGDYEQYF. The rearrangement joins TRBV6-2 or TRBV6-3 to TRBJ2-7; 7 nucleotides align to TRBD2. Looked up from germline, CDR1 is MNHEY and CDR2 is SVGEGT. Trimming removed 8 bases from V and 3 bases from J; junction bases left unmatched: 4. This CDR3 is built from 12 residues.

This clonotype was seen only a few times. The chain is built from TRBV15 and TRBJ1-4, with TRBD1 matching over 7 bases. The germline V gene encodes CDR1 LNHNV and CDR2 YYDKDF (reference sequence). V trimming: 2 bases; J trimming: 14 bases; junction bases outside the gene matches: 20. The CDR3 is 17 residues long. CDR3 sequence: CATSRSRQGGSDESLFF. In DNA form, the CDR3 reads TGTGCCACCAGCAGATCTAGACAGGGTGGGTCAGATGAAAGCCTGTTTTTT.

This clonotype has ten or more counts. The V and J genes are TRBV11-2 and TRBJ2-1, with 10 bases aligning to TRBD2. V was clipped by 7 bases and J by 13 bases; unmatched bases: 7. The germline CDR1 and CDR2 sequences are SGHAT and FQNNGV. CDR3 length: 12 amino acids. The CDR3 sequence is CASTRAGGGQFF. The CDR3 coding sequence is TGTGCCAGCACCAGAGCGGGGGGGGGCCAGTTCTTC.

With regard to this clonotype: The junction departs from the called germline gene at one end, perhaps through a read error. This sequence joins TRBV20-1 and TRBJ1-1, with D uncertain. Germline V gives CDR1 DFQATT, CDR2 SNEGSKA (reference sequence). This CDR3 is built from 14 residues. The CDR3 protein is CSAKPVVHETVAFF. The CDR3 DNA reads as TGCAGTGCTAAGCCCGTTGTGCATGAGACTGTAGCTTTCTTT.

This clonotype was observed many times. V is TRBV7-6 and J is TRBJ2-7, with TRBD2 matching over 14 bases. CDR1 is SGHVS and CDR2 is FNYEAQ in the germline V gene. The V gene end was trimmed by 5 bases and the J gene end by 4 bases; junction bases not matched to a gene: 7. This CDR3 has 16 residues. CDR3 nucleotide sequence: TGTGCCAGCAGCGCAGGACTAGCGGGGGGAGCGTACGAGCAGTACTTC. Translated: CASSAGLAGGAYEQYF.

The chain joins TRBV18 to TRBJ2-1, with TRBD1 matching 8 bases. The J segment lost 2 bases and the V segment lost 2 bases, leaving 2 bases of the junction unmatched. The CDR3 is made up of 15 amino acids. CDR1 is KGHSH, CDR2 LQKENI, per germline. The chain's CDR3 is CASSPAGQAYNEQFF. As DNA, the CDR3 is TGTGCCAGCTCACCAGCGGGACAGGCCTACAATGAGCAGTTCTTC.

The rearrangement links TRBV20-1 to TRBJ2-2; 9 nucleotides agree with TRBD1. V dropped 3 bases and J dropped 2; count of bases not matched to a gene: 7. Germline V gene lookup returns CDR1 DFQATT and CDR2 SNEGSKA (reference sequence). CDR3 size: 16 residues. The CDR3 reads CSASMLGQGNTGELFF. Here the CDR3 DNA reads TGCAGTGCTAGTATGCTGGGACAGGGAAACACCGGGGAGCTGTTTTTT.

This sequence joins TRBV5-6 and TRBJ1-2; 8 nucleotides align to TRBD1. The CDR3 totals 15 residues. V trimming: 2 bases; J trimming: 3 bases; junction bases outside the gene matches: 6. Per germline, CDR1 SGHDT and CDR2 YYEEEE. In DNA form, the CDR3 reads TGTGCCAGCAGCTTTATGGACAGGGCGGACTATGGCTACACCTTC. As protein: CASSFMDRADYGYTF.

This chain links TRBV20-1 with TRBJ1-1; D ambiguous. Trimming shortened V by 2 bases and J by 1 base, and 5 bases separated the two germline ends. The CDR3 is 12 amino acids. Germline CDR1 DFQATT, CDR2 SNEGSKA (reference sequence). In nucleotides, the CDR3 is TGCAGTGCTAGAATTCGGAACACTGAAGCTTTCTTT. Its translation: CSARIRNTEAFF.

The chain has TRBV20-1 and TRBJ2-7, with 9 nucleotides matching TRBD2. Germline V lookup: CDR1 DFQATT, CDR2 SNEGSKA (reference sequence). J gave up 2 bases and V 0 bases, and 5 bases lay outside the gene matches. The CDR3 length is 15 residues. The DNA for the CDR3 is TGCAGTGCTAGAGATACCAGCGGGGGGACCTACGAGCAGTACTTC. Translating it yields CSARDTSGGTYEQYF.

The V call is TRBV6-2 or TRBV6-3, the J call TRBJ2-4; TRBD2 aligns across 8 bases. The V and J ends lost 5 bases and 5 bases, in that order; junction bases with no gene match: 11. Germline V CDR1 and CDR2: MNHEY, SVGEGT. This CDR3 is 16 amino acids long. CDR3 in DNA: TGTGCCAGCAGTCCGGGGGGGGCGATTTCTGAAAACATTCAGTACTTC. The encoded protein is CASSPGGAISENIQYF.